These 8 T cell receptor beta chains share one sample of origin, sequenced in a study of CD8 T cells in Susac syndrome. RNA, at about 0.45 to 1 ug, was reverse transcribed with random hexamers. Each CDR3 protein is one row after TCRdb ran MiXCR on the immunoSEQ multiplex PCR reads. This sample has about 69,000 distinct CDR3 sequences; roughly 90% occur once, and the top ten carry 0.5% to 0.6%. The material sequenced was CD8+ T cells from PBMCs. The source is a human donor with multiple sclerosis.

CDR3 in amino acids: CSARYRQGQTRRPSYEQYF. The CDR3, as DNA: TGCAGTGCTAGATACCGCCAAGGGCAGACCCGACGACCTTCATACGAGCAGTACTTC. The chain links TRBV20-1 to TRBJ2-7, with D unclear. The CDR3 covers 19 residues. The germline CDR1 and CDR2 sequences are DFQATT and SNEGSKA (reference sequence). Trimming stripped 2 bases from V and 4 bases from J, with 30 bases between.

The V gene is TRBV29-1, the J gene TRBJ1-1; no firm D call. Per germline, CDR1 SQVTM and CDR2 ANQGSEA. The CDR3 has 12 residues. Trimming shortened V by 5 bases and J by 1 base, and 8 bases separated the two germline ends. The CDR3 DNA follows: TGCAGCGTTCCCTTGGGGAACACTGAAGCTTTCTTT. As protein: CSVPLGNTEAFF.

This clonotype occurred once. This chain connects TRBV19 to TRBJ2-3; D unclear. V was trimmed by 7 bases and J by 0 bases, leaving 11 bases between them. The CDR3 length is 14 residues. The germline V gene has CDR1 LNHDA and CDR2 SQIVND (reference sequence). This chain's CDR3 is CASMSDTSTDTQYF. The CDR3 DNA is TGTGCCAGTATGTCAGACACTAGCACAGATACGCAGTATTTT.

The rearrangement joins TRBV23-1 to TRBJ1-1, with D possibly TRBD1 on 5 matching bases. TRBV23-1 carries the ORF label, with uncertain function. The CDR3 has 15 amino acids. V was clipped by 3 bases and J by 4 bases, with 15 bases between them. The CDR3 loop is CASSHPSGGVTEAFF. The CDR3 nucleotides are TGCGCCAGCAGTCACCCGTCGGGGGGGGTCACTGAAGCTTTCTTT.

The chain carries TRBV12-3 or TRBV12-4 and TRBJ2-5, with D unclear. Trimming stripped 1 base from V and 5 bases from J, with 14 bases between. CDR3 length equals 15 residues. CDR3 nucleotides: TGTGCCAGCAGTTTAGGGACGGAGAGTCTCGAGACCCAGTACTTC. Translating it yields CASSLGTESLETQYF.

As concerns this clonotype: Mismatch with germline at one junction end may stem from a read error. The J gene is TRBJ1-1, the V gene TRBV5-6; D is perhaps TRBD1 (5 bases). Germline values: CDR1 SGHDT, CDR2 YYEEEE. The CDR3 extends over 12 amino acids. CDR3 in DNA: TGTGCCAGCAGCTTTGACAGTACGAGCGGGGTCTTT. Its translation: CASSFDSTSGVF.

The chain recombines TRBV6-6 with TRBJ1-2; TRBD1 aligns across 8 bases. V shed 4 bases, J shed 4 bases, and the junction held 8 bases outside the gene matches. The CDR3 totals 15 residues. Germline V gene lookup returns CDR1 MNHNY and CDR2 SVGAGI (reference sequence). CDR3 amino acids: CASSFTGTGLYGYTF. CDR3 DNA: TGTGCCAGCAGTTTCACCGGGACAGGCCTCTATGGCTACACCTTC.

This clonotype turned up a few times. The CDR3 sequence: CSAREEGYARETQYF. CDR3 DNA sequence: TGCAGTGCTAGGGAGGAGGGGTACGCGAGAGAGACCCAGTACTTC. The rearrangement links TRBV20-1 to TRBJ2-5; weak D call: TRBD2 (6 bases). V was trimmed by 3 bases and J by 4 bases, leaving 18 bases between them. Looked up from germline, CDR1 is DFQATT and CDR2 is SNEGSKA (reference sequence). The CDR3 totals 15 residues.